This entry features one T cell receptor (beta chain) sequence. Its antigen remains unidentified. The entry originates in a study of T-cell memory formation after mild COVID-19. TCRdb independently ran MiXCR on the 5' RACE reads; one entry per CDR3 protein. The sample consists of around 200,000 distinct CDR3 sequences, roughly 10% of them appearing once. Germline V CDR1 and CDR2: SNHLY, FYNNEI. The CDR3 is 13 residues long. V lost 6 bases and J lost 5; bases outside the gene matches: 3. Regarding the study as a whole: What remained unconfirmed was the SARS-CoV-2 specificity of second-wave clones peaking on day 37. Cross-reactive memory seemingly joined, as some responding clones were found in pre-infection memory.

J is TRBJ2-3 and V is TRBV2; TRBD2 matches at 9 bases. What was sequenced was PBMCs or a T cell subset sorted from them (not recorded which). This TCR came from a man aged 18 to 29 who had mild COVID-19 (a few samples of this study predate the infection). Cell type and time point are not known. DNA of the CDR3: TGTGCCAGCAGAGAGACTAGCGGAGATACGCAGTATTTT. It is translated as CASRETSGDTQYF. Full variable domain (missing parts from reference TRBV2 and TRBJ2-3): EPEVTQTPSHQVTQMGQEVILRCVPISNHLYFYWYRQILGQKVEFLVSFYNNEISEKSEIFDDQFSVERPDGSNFTLKIRSTKLEDSAMYFCASRETSGDTQYFGPGTRLTVL.